This TCR beta chain appears in the sequencing data of a study of CXCR3-negative and CXCR3-positive naive CD8 T cells. Regarding the study as a whole: With CXCR3 expression partially decreased after cryopreservation, most assays relied on fresh PBMCs. Memory cells showed distinct TRBV-TRBJ patterns, while the two naive subsets matched. Naive cells with CXCR3 showed TRB CDR3s that were more hydrophobic than those in CXCR3-negative naive cells. Between one naive subset and the other, surface CD5 was comparable, and TCR strength was inferred from TRB CDR3 properties.

Sorts performed in triplicate captured hundreds of thousands of cells each from every CD8+ T cell subset. Germline V CDR1 and CDR2: MGHDK, SYGVNS. This CDR3 is built from 13 residues. The TRB cDNA libraries were prepared by 5' RACE with UMI labels. No DNA is given; TCRdb re-called the 5' RACE reads and lists each CDR3 protein once. The table lists roughly 100,000 distinct CDR3 sequences. As regards this clonotype: Antigen unknown.

The sequence was obtained from a human donor in good health. Some clones in this sample may be carry-over from other donors' samples. The genes are TRBV25-1 and TRBJ1-1. The sequenced material came from naive CXCR3+ CD8+ T cells from blood. Sample subset: CD45RO-CCR7+CD27+CD95- naive CD8+ T cells expressing CXCR3 (TNR3+). This CDR3 reads CASRLAANTEAFF.